This T cell receptor beta chain stems from a study of blood T cell repertoires in COVID-19. Looking at the study overall: COVID-19 samples from acute and convalescent phases originated in the United States, Italy and Spain. PBMCs, B-cell-depleted T cells, or T cells provided the cDNA or gDNA that made up the material.

This CDR3 is 14 amino acids long. The V end lost 4 bases, the J end lost 5 bases, and 14 bases lay between the germline ends. CDR1 is SNHLY, CDR2 FYNNEI, per germline. In the original workflow: Amplifying reference gene primers gave estimates of nucleated cell counts. Libraries were prepared by immunoSEQ multiplex PCR; TCRdb keeps only in-frame clonotypes and omits some of them. The V and J calls and clone size are taken from that table; D and trimming were inferred from the DNA. The sample contains around 110,000 clones, approximately 82% of which appear only once. The sequenced sample was peripheral blood. The sequence came from a man in his 70s with active or convalescent COVID-19. The V gene is TRBV2, the J gene TRBJ1-1; D is unclear. CDR3 in amino acids: CASSVRAGWTEAFF. The CDR3 bases are TGTGCCAGCAGTGTGCGGGCAGGATGGACTGAAGCTTTCTTT.